Following are 3 T cell receptor beta chains from one sample sequenced in a study of cytomegalovirus exposure and HLA in healthy donors. Primers for the PCR totalled 60 Vbeta and 13 Jbeta. The repertoire was sequenced with immunoSEQ multiplex PCR; TCRdb's copy has only in-frame clones and lacks some. The table has over 100,000 clones, 70% to 75% seen once. Material for sequencing was PBMCs. Every receptor here comes from a male donor in good health and CMV-seronegative.

This clone was counted only a few times. CDR3 bases: TGTGCCAGCAGTGTGTGGCTCTCAAGCAATCAGCCCCAGCATTTT. This codes for CASSVWLSSNQPQHF. This chain links TRBV2 with TRBJ1-5; D unresolved. CDR1 and CDR2 (germline): SNHLY, FYNNEI. The CDR3 runs to 15 residues. Trimming took off 4 bases at V and 1 base at J, with 11 bases between the two ends.

The chain carries TRBV4-3 and TRBJ2-7; D may be TRBD2 (5 bases). The V gene's germline CDR1 is LGHNA and CDR2 YSLEER. The V and J ends lost 0 bases and 2 bases respectively, with 8 bases between them. This CDR3 spans 14 amino acids. The CDR3 sequence: CASSQDEGPYEQYF. The CDR3 coding sequence is TGCGCCAGCAGCCAAGACGAGGGCCCCTACGAGCAGTACTTC.

The chain couples TRBV30 to TRBJ1-2, with D perhaps TRBD1 (6 bases). This CDR3 is 14 amino acids long. CDR1 and CDR2 (germline): GTSNPN, SVGIG (reference sequence). The ends were cut back, 1 base at V and 4 bases at J, with 13 bases in the middle. The CDR3 is CAWSDRGGGYGYTF. CDR3 DNA sequence: TGTGCCTGGAGTGACCGAGGGGGGGGCTATGGCTACACCTTC.